This note documents a single T cell receptor beta chain sequence. What it binds is not known. Sorting of PBMCs yielded the CD4+ and CD8+ T cells. The V gene lost 2 bases and the J gene lost 2 bases, with 14 bases spanning the gap. Germline-derived CDR1 and CDR2 are PRHDT and FYEKMQ (reference sequence). There are 16 residues in the CDR3. Extracted RNA was reverse transcribed, and the resulting cDNA served as sequencing template. The method was immunoSEQ multiplex PCR; TCRdb's version includes in-frame clones alone and lacks a portion of them. The sample has about 110,000 clones, 59% seen once. The data derive from a study of CD8+ T cells in alopecia areata. Regarding the study as a whole: The study found higher clonality in lesional than normal scalp, especially in alopecia totalis/universalis.

The chain carries TRBV13 and TRBJ2-3; possibly TRBD1 for D (5 bases). The TCR comes from a human donor in good health. The sample consisted of CD8+ T cells sorted from blood. CDR3 bases: TGTGCCAGCAGCTTACAGGGTGGTGGGGACACAGATACGCAGTATTTT. Amino acids: CASSLQGGGDTDTQYF.